The rows below give T cell receptor beta chains drawn from one sample of a study of blood T cell repertoires in COVID-19. Using immunoSEQ multiplex PCR, the repertoire was profiled, and TCRdb retains in-frame clones only, with some absent. The table shows about 78,000 clones, with roughly 86% occurring only once. Sequenced: peripheral blood. The receptors stem from a man in his fifties with active or convalescent COVID-19. Both conserved end residues are part of each CDR3. The D gene is left open where the match is weak. Size is omitted from some rows. Given values are once, few, many or a class for expanded clones.

D,size,J,V,DNA,CDR3
TRBD1,-,TRBJ1-5,TRBV11-2,TGTGCCAGCAGCTTACAGGGGGCTGGGAATCAGCCCCAGCATTTT,CASSLQGAGNQPQHF
-,-,TRBJ2-1,TRBV3-1/TRBV3-2,TGTGCCAGCAGCCAAGACGAGGATTCGGGGCAGTTCTTC,CASSQDEDSGQFF
TRBD1,-,TRBJ1-5,TRBV6-1,TGTGCCAGCAGTGACAGGGGGCAGCCCCAGCATTTT,CASSDRGQPQHF
TRBD1,-,TRBJ1-2,TRBV19,TGTGCCAGTACCTTAACAGGGGGCGCGGTACCTGGTGGCTACACCTTC,CASTLTGGAVPGGYTF
TRBD2,-,TRBJ2-1,TRBV29-1,TGCAGCGTCACTAGCGGTCAGCAGTTCTTC,CSVTSGQQFF
-,-,TRBJ2-1,TRBV11-3,TGTGCCAGCAGCTTAAACCCGAGTGAGCAGTTCTTC,CASSLNPSEQFF
TRBD2,-,TRBJ2-3,TRBV10-3,TGTGCCACCCGAGATAGTAGCGGGGGCGCTGGGGATACGCAGTATTTT,CATRDSSGGAGDTQYF
-,-,TRBJ1-1,TRBV3-1/TRBV3-2,TGTGCCAGCAGCCCTCGGAGCTCCCCAACGTCTGAAGCTTTCTTT,CASSPRSSPTSEAFF
-,once,TRBJ1-6,TRBV28,TGTGCCAGCAGTTTATCAGTGGCTCGGGGATCACCCCTCCACTTT,CASSLSVARGSPLHF
-,few,TRBJ1-1,TRBV6-1,TGTGCCAGCAGTGAGTTCGCGGGGAACACTGAAGCTTTCTTT,CASSEFAGNTEAFF
-,-,TRBJ2-2,TRBV28,TGTGCCAGCAGTTCGACCCGGACCGCGGGGACCGGGGAGCTGTTTTTT,CASSSTRTAGTGELFF
TRBD2,-,TRBJ2-1,TRBV7-9,TGTGCCAGCAGAATCCCCAGCGGGGGGGCTGTCAATGAGCAGTTCTTC,CASRIPSGGAVNEQFF
TRBD2,-,TRBJ2-1,TRBV5-1,TGCGCCAGCAGCTTGGCGGGACTAGCGGGTCAAAGCTCCTACAATGAGCAGTTCTTC,CASSLAGLAGQSSYNEQFF
-,-,TRBJ2-2,TRBV5-4,TGTGCCAGCAGCTTTGGGACAAAGAACACCGGGGAGCTGTTTTTT,CASSFGTKNTGELFF
TRBD2,-,TRBJ2-5,TRBV5-1,TGCGCCAGCAGCTTATCGCTGGGGGGGACCGGAGAAGGACAAGAGACCCAGTACTTC,CASSLSLGGTGEGQETQYF
-,once,TRBJ2-6,TRBV15,TGTGCCACCACCCCCGGCGGGTCTGGGGCCAACGTCCTGACTTTC,CATTPGGSGANVLTF
-,once,TRBJ2-5,TRBV18,TGTGCCAGCTCACCATCCGCGCTAGCCCAAGAGACCCAGTACTTC,CASSPSALAQETQYF
-,-,TRBJ2-3,TRBV7-2,TGTGCCAGCAGCTTAGCTCAGGGGACGGATACGCAGTATTTT,CASSLAQGTDTQYF
-,-,TRBJ2-3,TRBV21-1,TGTGCCGGGGACAGGGGAGGGTGGACAGATACGCAGTATTTT,CAGDRGGWTDTQYF
TRBD2,once,TRBJ2-1,TRBV9,TGTGCCAGCAGTGGGGCCAGCGGGGGAGCCAATGAGCAGTTCTTC,CASSGASGGANEQFF
-,once,TRBJ1-5,TRBV19,TGTGCCAGTAAGGACTTTCCACGGCAGCCCCAGCATTTT,CASKDFPRQPQHF
TRBD1,-,TRBJ2-1,TRBV10-3,TGTGCCATCAGTGACGACAGGGGGCTCGACAATGAGCAGTTCTTC,CAISDDRGLDNEQFF
TRBD1,-,TRBJ1-1,TRBV28,TGTGCCAGCAGTTTACAACAGGGGATGAACACTGAAGCTTTCTTT,CASSLQQGMNTEAFF
TRBD1,-,TRBJ2-2,TRBV30,TGTGCCTGGTTTACAGGGGGACGGAGGAACACCGGGGAGCTGTTTTTT,CAWFTGGRRNTGELFF
-,-,TRBJ2-1,TRBV7-6,TGTGCCAGCAGCTTAGTCGTGGGCAACAATGAGCAGTTCTTC,CASSLVVGNNEQFF
-,-,TRBJ2-3,TRBV27,TGTGCCAGCAGTTTAACCCACAACACAGATACGCAGTATTTT,CASSLTHNTDTQYF
-,few,TRBJ1-5,TRBV27,TGTGCCAGCAGTCTTGACAGGTATGGACAGCCCCAGCATTTT,CASSLDRYGQPQHF
TRBD1,-,TRBJ1-1,TRBV27,TGTGCCAGCAGGGTCACAGGGGGCACTGAAGCTTTCTTT,CASRVTGGTEAFF
TRBD2,-,TRBJ2-4,TRBV7-2,TGTGCCAGCAGACGGACTAGCGGGGGTACAGCCAAAAACATTCAGTACTTC,CASRRTSGGTAKNIQYF
-,-,TRBJ1-6,TRBV27,TGTGCCAGCAGCTTCGGGAGTGATAGGACCTATAATTCACCCCTCCACTTT,CASSFGSDRTYNSPLHF
-,-,TRBJ2-5,TRBV3-1/TRBV3-2,TGTGCCAGCAGCCAAGCAACGGGGGAAGAGACCCAGTACTTC,CASSQATGEETQYF
-,-,TRBJ2-4,TRBV7-2,TGTGCCAGCAGCTTAGAGGGAGCGAGAGGCAAAAACATTCAGTACTTC,CASSLEGARGKNIQYF
-,few,TRBJ2-3,TRBV19,TGTGCCAGTAGCCGCCGTGGGGAGGCAGATACGCAGTATTTT,CASSRRGEADTQYF
-,-,TRBJ2-1,TRBV3-1/TRBV3-2,TGTGCCAGCAGCCAAGTCAGCTACAATGAGCAGTTCTTC,CASSQVSYNEQFF
-,few,TRBJ2-3,TRBV10-1,TGCGCCAGCGGCGTGGGTAGCGACACAGATACGCAGTATTTT,CASGVGSDTDTQYF
TRBD2,-,TRBJ2-1,TRBV19,TGTGCCAGTAGTCCCGGGGGGGTCTCCTACAATGAGCAGTTCTTC,CASSPGGVSYNEQFF
TRBD2,-,TRBJ2-5,TRBV6-6,TGTGCCAGCAGCAAGCGGGGGGACCAAGAGACCCAGTACTTC,CASSKRGDQETQYF
-,-,TRBJ2-7,TRBV19,TGTGCCAGTAGTATAGGCGGCGCATCCTACGAGCAGTACTTC,CASSIGGASYEQYF
TRBD2,-,TRBJ2-2,TRBV2,TGTGCCAGCAGTGAAGAGGCTAGCGGAACCGGGGAGCTGTTTTTT,CASSEEASGTGELFF
TRBD2,-,TRBJ2-3,TRBV7-2,TGTGCCAGCAGCTTAGCTAGCGGGGGGGCCGATACGCAGTATTTT,CASSLASGGADTQYF
-,-,TRBJ2-5,TRBV7-5,TGTGTCAGAAGCACCCCCGAGTCGGGAGAGACCCAGTACTTC,CVRSTPESGETQYF
-,-,TRBJ1-4,TRBV5-8,TGTGCCATCCCAGGGATGGAGAATGAAAAACTGTTTTTT,CAIPGMENEKLFF
TRBD1,-,TRBJ1-5,TRBV27,TGTGCCAGCTGGACAGGGGGCTATAGCAATCAGCCCCAGCATTTT,CASWTGGYSNQPQHF
TRBD1,once,TRBJ2-3,TRBV6-5,TGTGCCAGCAGTTCTCCCGGGACAGGGGAAGAGTATTTT,CASSSPGTGEEYF
TRBD1,-,TRBJ2-1,TRBV2,TGTGCCAGCATGATGGACAGGGGGAATGAGCAGTTCTTC,CASMMDRGNEQFF
-,-,TRBJ2-5,TRBV19,TGTGCCAGTAGTATCGGGGGACAGTTTATTCAAGAGACCCAGTACTTC,CASSIGGQFIQETQYF
TRBD2,-,TRBJ2-7,TRBV3-1/TRBV3-2,TGTGCCAGCAGCCAAGTAGCGGGGGGAGTCGAGCAGTACTTC,CASSQVAGGVEQYF
TRBD2,once,TRBJ2-1,TRBV9,TGTGCCAGCAGCACGGGACTAGTGAGCTATGAGCAGTTCTTC,CASSTGLVSYEQFF
TRBD2,-,TRBJ2-3,TRBV24-1,TGTGCCACCAGTGATTCTGGGGCGGGGGAGGGAGATACGCAGTATTTT,CATSDSGAGEGDTQYF
TRBD2,-,TRBJ2-7,TRBV18,TGTGCCAGCTCACCAAGCGGGGGGGAACTCTACGAGCAGTACTTC,CASSPSGGELYEQYF
TRBD1,-,TRBJ1-2,TRBV28,TGTGCCAGCAGTTTATATGACAGGGTTGACTATGGCTACACCTTC,CASSLYDRVDYGYTF
-,-,TRBJ1-5,TRBV3-1/TRBV3-2,TGTGCCAGCAGCCAGAGGTATTTAGGTCAGCCCCAGCATTTT,CASSQRYLGQPQHF
TRBD1,-,TRBJ2-3,TRBV5-1,TGCGCCAGCAGCTCGACAGGGGGGAGAACAGATACGCAGTATTTT,CASSSTGGRTDTQYF
TRBD2,-,TRBJ2-3,TRBV11-2,TGTGCCAGCAGCTTACAGCGGGGGGGCACAGATACGCAGTATTTT,CASSLQRGGTDTQYF
-,-,TRBJ1-1,TRBV2,TGTGCCAGCTTCGACCCCCCAGGGTCCGGGACTGAAGCTTTCTTT,CASFDPPGSGTEAFF
-,once,TRBJ2-3,TRBV7-9,TGTGCCAGCAGTAGAGGGTACGCAGATACGCAGTATTTT,CASSRGYADTQYF
-,once,TRBJ2-1,TRBV5-1,TGCGCAGGGCGGGGCTCCTACAATGAGCAGTTCTTC,CAGRGSYNEQFF
TRBD2,few,TRBJ2-5,TRBV9,TGTGCCAGCAGCGCCAGGACTAGCCTCGCGGAGACCCAGTACTTC,CASSARTSLAETQYF